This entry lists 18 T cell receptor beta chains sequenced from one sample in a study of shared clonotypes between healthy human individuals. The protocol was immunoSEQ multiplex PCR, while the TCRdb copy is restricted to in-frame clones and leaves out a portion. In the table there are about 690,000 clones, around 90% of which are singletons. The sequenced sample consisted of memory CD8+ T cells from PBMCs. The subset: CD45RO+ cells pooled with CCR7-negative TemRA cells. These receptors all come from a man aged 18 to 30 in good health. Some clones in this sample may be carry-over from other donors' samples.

The DNA of the CDR3 is TGTGCCAGCAGTGAATATTTGAGGGGTGGTGAGCAGTTCTTC. Protein product: CASSEYLRGGEQFF. This chain links TRBV25-1 with TRBJ2-1; D assignment may be TRBD1 or TRBD2 (5 bases each). This CDR3 is built from 14 residues. Germline V gene lookup returns CDR1 MGHDK and CDR2 SYGVNS. The V and J ends lost 0 bases and 9 bases respectively, with 12 bases between them.

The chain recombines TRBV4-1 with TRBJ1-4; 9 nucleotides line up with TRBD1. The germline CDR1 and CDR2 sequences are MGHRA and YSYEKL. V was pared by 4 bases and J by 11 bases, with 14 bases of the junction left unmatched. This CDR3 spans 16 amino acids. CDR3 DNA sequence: TGCGCCAGCAGCCGAACCGGGACAGGGTATCTAGCGAAACTGTTTTTT. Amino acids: CASSRTGTGYLAKLFF.

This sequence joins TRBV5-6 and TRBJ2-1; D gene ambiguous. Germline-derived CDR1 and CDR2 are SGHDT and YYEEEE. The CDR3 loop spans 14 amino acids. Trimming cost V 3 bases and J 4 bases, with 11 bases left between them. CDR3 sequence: CASSYIGQYNEQFF. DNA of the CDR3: TGTGCCAGCAGCTACATAGGGCAGTACAATGAGCAGTTCTTC.

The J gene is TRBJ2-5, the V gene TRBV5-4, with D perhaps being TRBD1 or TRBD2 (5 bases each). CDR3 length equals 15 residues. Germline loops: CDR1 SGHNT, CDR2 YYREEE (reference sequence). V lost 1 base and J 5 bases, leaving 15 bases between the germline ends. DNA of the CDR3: TGTGCCAGCAGCTTGTTTGGGGGTGAGGGGGAGACCCAGTACTTC. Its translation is CASSLFGGEGETQYF. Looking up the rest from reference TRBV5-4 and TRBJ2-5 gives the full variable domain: ETGVTQSPTHLIKTRGQQVTLRCSSQSGHNTVSWYQQALGQGPQFIFQYYREEENGRGNFPPRFSGLQFPNYSSELNVNALELDDSALYLCASSLFGGEGETQYFGPGTRLLVL.

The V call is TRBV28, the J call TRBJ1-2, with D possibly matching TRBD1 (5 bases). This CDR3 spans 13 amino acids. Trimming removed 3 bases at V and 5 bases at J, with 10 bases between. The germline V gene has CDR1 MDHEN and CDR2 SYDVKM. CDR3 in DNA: TGTGCCAGCAGTTTCGGGACTCTATATGGCTACACCTTC. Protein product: CASSFGTLYGYTF.

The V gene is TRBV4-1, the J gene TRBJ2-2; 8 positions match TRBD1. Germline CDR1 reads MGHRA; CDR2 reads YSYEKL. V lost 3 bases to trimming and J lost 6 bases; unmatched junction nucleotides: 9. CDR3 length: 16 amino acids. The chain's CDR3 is CASSHFWTGQAGELFF. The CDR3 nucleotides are TGCGCCAGCAGCCATTTTTGGACAGGGCAAGCCGGGGAGCTGTTTTTT.

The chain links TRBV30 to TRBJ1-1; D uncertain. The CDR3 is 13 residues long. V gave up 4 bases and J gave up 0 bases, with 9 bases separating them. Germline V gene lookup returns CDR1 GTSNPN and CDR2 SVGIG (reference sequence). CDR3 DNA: TGTGCCTGGATGGAGGGAATGAACACTGAAGCTTTCTTT. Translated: CAWMEGMNTEAFF.

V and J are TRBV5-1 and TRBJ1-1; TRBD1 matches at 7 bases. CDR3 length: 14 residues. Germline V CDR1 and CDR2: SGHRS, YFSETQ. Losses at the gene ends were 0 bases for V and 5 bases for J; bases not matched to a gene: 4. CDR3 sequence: CASSLGGTDTEAFF. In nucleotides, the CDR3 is TGCGCCAGCAGCTTGGGAGGGACAGATACTGAAGCTTTCTTT.

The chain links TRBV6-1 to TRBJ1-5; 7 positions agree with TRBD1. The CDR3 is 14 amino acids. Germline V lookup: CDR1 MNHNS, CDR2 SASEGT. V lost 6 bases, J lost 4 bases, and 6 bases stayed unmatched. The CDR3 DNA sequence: TGTGCCAGCAGCCAGACAGGGCGGAATCAGCCCCAGCATTTT. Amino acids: CASSQTGRNQPQHF.

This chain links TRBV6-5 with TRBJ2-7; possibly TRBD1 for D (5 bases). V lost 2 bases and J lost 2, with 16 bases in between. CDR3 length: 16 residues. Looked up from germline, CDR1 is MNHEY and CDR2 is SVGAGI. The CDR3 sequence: CASSYTGADAPYEQYF. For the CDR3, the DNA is TGTGCCAGCAGTTACACTGGGGCAGACGCTCCCTACGAGCAGTACTTC.

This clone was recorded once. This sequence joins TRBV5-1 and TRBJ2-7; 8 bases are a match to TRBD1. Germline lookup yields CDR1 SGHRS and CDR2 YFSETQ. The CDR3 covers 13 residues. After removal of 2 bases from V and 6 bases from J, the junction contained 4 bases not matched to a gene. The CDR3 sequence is CASSFLTGVEQYF. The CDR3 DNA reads TGCGCCAGCAGCTTCCTGACAGGGGTCGAGCAGTACTTC.

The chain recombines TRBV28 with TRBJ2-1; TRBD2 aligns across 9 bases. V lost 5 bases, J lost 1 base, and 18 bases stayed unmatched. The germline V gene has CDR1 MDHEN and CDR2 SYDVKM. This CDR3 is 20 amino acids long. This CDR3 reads CASSLLLAGAIPSSYNEQFF. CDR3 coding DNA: TGTGCCAGCAGTCTCCTTTTAGCGGGAGCGATACCCTCTTCCTACAATGAGCAGTTCTTC.

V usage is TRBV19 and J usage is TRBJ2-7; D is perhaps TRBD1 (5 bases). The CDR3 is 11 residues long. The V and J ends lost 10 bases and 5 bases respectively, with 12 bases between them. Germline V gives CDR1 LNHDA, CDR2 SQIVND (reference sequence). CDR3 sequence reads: CAISDSHEQYF. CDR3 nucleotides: TGTGCCATTTCCGACAGTCACGAGCAGTACTTC.

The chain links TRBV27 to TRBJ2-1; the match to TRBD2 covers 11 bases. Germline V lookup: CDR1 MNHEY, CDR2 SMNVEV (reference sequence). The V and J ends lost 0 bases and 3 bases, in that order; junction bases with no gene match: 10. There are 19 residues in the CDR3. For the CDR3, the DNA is TGTGCCAGCAGTTTATCGACTTTCCCTAGCGGGAGGAGCTACAATGAGCAGTTCTTC. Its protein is CASSLSTFPSGRSYNEQFF.

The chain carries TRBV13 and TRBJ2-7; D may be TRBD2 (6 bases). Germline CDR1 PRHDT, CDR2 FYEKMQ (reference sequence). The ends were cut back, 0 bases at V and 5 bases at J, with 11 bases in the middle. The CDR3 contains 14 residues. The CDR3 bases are TGTGCCAGCAGCTTAGGGGCGGGGTACAACGAGCAGTACTTC. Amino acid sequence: CASSLGAGYNEQYF.

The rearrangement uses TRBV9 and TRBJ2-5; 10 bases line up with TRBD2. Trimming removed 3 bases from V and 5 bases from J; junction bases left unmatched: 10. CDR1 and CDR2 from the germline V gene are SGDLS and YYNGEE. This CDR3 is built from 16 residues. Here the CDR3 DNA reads TGTGCCAGCAGCGCCTGGCTAGCGGGAGATGAGGAGACCCAGTACTTC. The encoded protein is CASSAWLAGDEETQYF.

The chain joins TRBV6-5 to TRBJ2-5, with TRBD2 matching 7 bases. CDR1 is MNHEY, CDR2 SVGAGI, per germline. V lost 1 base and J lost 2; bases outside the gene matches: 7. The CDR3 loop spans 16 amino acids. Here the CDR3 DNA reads TGTGCCAGCAGTTACTGGGAGGGATCTGTGCAAGAGACCCAGTACTTC. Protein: CASSYWEGSVQETQYF.

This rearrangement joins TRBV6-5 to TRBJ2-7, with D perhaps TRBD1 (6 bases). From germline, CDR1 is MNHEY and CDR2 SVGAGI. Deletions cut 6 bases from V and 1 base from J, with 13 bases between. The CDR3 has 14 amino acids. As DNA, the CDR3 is TGTGCCAGCAGCCCGGACAGCCTTTCCTACGAGCAGTACTTC. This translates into CASSPDSLSYEQYF.